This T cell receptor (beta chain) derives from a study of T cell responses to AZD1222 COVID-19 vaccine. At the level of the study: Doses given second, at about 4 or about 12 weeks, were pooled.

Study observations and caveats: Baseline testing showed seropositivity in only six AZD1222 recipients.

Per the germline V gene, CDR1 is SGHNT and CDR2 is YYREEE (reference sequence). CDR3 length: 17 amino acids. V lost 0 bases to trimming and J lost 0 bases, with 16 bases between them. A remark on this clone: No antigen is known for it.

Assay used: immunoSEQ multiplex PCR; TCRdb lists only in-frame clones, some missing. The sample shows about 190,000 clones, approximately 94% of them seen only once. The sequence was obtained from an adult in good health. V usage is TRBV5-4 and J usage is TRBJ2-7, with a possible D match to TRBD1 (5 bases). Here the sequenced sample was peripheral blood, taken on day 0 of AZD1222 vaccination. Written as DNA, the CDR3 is TGTGCCAGCAGCTTGGCCTTGGGGCAGGGATTCTCCTACGAGCAGTACTTC. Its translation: CASSLALGQGFSYEQYF.